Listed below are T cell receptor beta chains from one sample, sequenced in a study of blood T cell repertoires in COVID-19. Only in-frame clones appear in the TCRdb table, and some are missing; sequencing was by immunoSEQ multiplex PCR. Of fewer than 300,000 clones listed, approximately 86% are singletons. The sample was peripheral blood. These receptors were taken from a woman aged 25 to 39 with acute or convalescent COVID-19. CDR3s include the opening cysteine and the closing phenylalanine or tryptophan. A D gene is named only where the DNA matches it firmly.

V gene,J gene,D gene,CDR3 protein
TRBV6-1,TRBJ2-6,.,CASSVEGLLSGANVLTF
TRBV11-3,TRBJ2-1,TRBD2,CASSPLAGGPNEQFF
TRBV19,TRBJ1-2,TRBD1,CASSNTGQGEYGYTF
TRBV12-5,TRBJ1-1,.,CASGLVRRGGGAPLYQAFF
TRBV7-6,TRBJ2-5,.,CASSGLIITQETQYF
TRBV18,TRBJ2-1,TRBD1,CASSPGTGAGNEQFF
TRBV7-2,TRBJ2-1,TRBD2,CASSGTSFYNEQFF
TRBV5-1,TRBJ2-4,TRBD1,CASSLDGTGVGNIQYF
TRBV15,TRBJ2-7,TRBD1,CATSRLGQGIRVEQYF
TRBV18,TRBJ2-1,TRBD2,CASSPGRAGASNEQFF
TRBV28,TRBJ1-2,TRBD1,CASSLPGQGRGYTF
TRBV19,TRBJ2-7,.,CASSIGEFRDEQYF
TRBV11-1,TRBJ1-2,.,CASSRESRDYGYTF
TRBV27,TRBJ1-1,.,CASSLPTLGAEAFF
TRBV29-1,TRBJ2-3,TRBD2,CSVETQRGGNTQYF
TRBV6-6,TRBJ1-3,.,CASSYSTDTGNTIYF
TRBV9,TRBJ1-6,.,CASSVGGGQNYNSPLHF
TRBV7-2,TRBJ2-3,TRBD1,CASSHLRDSKTDTQYF
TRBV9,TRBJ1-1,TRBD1,CASSVEGARASTEAFF
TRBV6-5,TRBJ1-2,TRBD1,CASRDGTGLGGYTF
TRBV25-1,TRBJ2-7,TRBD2,CASSESGSAYREQYF
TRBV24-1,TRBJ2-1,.,CATSDPRTTYNEQFF
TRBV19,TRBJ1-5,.,CASSNRGSQGNQPQHF
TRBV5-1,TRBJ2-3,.,CASSLAGVARTDTQYF
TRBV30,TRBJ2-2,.,CAWSQNTGELFF
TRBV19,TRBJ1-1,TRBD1,CASSRSDRGRTDTEAFF
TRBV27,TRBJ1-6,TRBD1,CASSLTTGGTHSPLHF
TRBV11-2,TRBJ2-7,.,CASSNTYEQYF
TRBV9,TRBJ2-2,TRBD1,CASSAGHRGTGELFF
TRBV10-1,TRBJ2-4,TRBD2,CASSELAEGAKNIQYF
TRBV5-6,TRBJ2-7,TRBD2,CASSLGGSGSYEQYF
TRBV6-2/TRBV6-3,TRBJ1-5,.,CASSHYSPRGTRQPQHF
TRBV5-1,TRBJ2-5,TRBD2,CASSLAPSGRAFSETQYF
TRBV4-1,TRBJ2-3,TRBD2,CASSQEGLAGFTDTQYF
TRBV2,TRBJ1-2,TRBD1,CASSVVQGGGYTF
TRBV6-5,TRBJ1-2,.,CASSQWAGYTF
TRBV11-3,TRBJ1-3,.,CASSSPPGQLAGNTIYF
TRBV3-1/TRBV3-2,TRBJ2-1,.,CASSHPFQGSYNEQFF
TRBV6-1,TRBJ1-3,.,CASHNLQFSGNTIYF
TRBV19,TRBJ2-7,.,CASSHGQYEQYF
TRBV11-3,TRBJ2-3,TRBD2,CASSLTAGRFTDTQYF
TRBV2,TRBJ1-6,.,CASMRLNSPLHF
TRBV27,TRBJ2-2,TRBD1,CASSFETGDTGELFF